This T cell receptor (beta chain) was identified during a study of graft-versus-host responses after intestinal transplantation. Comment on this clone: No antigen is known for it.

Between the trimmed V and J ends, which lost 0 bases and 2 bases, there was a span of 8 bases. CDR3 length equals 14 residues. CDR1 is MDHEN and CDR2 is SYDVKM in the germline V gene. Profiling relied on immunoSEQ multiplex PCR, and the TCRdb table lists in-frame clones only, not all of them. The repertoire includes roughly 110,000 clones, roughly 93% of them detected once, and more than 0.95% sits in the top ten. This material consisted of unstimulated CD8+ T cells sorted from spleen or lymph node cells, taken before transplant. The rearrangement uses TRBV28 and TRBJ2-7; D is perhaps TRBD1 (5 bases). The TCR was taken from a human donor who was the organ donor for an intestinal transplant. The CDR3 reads CASSLWDTAYEQYF. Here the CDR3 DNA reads TGTGCCAGCAGTTTATGGGACACCGCCTACGAGCAGTACTTC.